A selection of T cell receptor beta chains follows, all from one sample in a study of cytomegalovirus exposure and HLA in healthy donors. The table came from immunoSEQ multiplex PCR; TCRdb's copy has only in-frame clones and leaves some out. The table gives 90,000 to 130,000 clones; the top ten clones make up 5.5% to 8% of it. Sequencing was performed on PBMCs. These receptors came from a man aged 40-50 years in good health and CMV-seropositive. Each CDR3 is given with its conserved first and last residue. D genes are given only for firm matches.

length	V	J	D	DNA	CDR3
15	TRBV19	TRBJ2-6	.	TGTGCCAGTAGTCTAGAGCGGTCTGGGGCCAACGTCCTGACTTTC	CASSLERSGANVLTF
14	TRBV7-8	TRBJ1-5	.	TGTGCCAGCAGTGGACAGATTAGCAATCAGCCCCAGCATTTT	CASSGQISNQPQHF
15	TRBV11-2	TRBJ1-2	.	TGTGCCAGCAGCTTAGGGGCAGGCCTGGGCTATGGCTACACCTTC	CASSLGAGLGYGYTF
15	TRBV5-1	TRBJ2-1	TRBD2	TGCGCCACCGGCGTCGCGGGAGGGGCCTACAATGAGCAGTTCTTC	CATGVAGGAYNEQFF
16	TRBV2	TRBJ2-3	TRBD2	TGTGCCAGCAGCCTTACTAGCGGGAGTGTTTCAGATACGCAGTATTTT	CASSLTSGSVSDTQYF
14	TRBV28	TRBJ2-6	.	TGTGCCAGCAGTTTTACTTCTGGGGCCAACGTCCTGACTTTC	CASSFTSGANVLTF
16	TRBV7-2	TRBJ2-1	TRBD1	TGTGCCAGCAGCTCTCAGACAGGGGGCGCTTACAATGAGCAGTTCTTC	CASSSQTGGAYNEQFF
14	TRBV7-2	TRBJ1-1	.	TGTGCCAGCAGCCCAGAACGGGGAAACACTGAAGCTTTCTTT	CASSPERGNTEAFF
15	TRBV6-1	TRBJ2-5	.	TGTGCCAGCAGTGAAGGACAGGTCCAAGGAGAGACCCAGTACTTC	CASSEGQVQGETQYF
17	TRBV9	TRBJ2-1	TRBD2	TGTGCCAGCAGCTCCACCGTCGGGGGGACTAGCCCCAATGAGCAGTTCTTC	CASSSTVGGTSPNEQFF
14	TRBV27	TRBJ2-6	.	TGTGCCAGCAGTTTTGACAGGGGGGCCAACGTCCTGACTTTC	CASSFDRGANVLTF
16	TRBV7-9	TRBJ2-3	TRBD2	TGTGCCAGCAGCTCGGGAGGCGAAATTAGCACAGATACGCAGTATTTT	CASSSGGEISTDTQYF
17	TRBV4-1	TRBJ1-1	.	TGCGCCAGCAGCCAAGATCGGGCAGGGGTGGGTCACACTGAAGCTTTCTTT	CASSQDRAGVGHTEAFF
12	TRBV11-2	TRBJ2-6	.	TGTGCCAGCAGCCCTTTCCGAGGGGTCCTGACTTTC	CASSPFRGVLTF
11	TRBV28	TRBJ2-7	.	TGTGCCAGCAGTTCCCTATACGAGCAGTACTTC	CASSSLYEQYF
15	TRBV6-5	TRBJ2-1	TRBD2	TGTGCCAGCAGTCTAGCGGGGCCACTTCACAATGAGCAGTTCTTC	CASSLAGPLHNEQFF
16	TRBV10-1	TRBJ2-2	TRBD2	TGCGCCAGCAGTGAGGTTGTAGCGGGACACACCGGGGAGCTGTTTTTT	CASSEVVAGHTGELFF
14	TRBV5-1	TRBJ2-2	.	TGCGCCAGCAGATATATTTCGAACACCGGGGAGCTGTTTTTT	CASRYISNTGELFF
14	TRBV5-4	TRBJ2-3	.	TGTGCCAGCAGCTTGGGGGGGGGCACAGATACGCAGTATTTT	CASSLGGGTDTQYF
15	TRBV6-4	TRBJ2-1	TRBD2	TGTGCCAGCAGTGTAGCGGGAGGTATTTACAATGAGCAGTTCTTC	CASSVAGGIYNEQFF
15	TRBV5-1	TRBJ2-3	.	TGCGCCAGCAGCCCCCAGGTCCAGGGGACCAATACGCAGTATTTT	CASSPQVQGTNTQYF
14	TRBV10-3	TRBJ2-2	TRBD1	TGTGCCATCAGGGGGCAGGGGGCCTCCGGGGAGCTGTTTTTT	CAIRGQGASGELFF
13	TRBV7-2	TRBJ1-2	TRBD1	TGTGCCAGCGGCAGGGGGGAGAGTCGTGGCTACACCTTC	CASGRGESRGYTF
16	TRBV6-5	TRBJ2-2	TRBD2	TGTGCCAGCAGTTATTGGGCTAGCGGCAACACCGGGGAGCTGTTTTTT	CASSYWASGNTGELFF
15	TRBV6-1	TRBJ2-1	TRBD2	TGTGCCAGCAGTTGGACTAGCGGGATCAACAATGAGCAGTTCTTC	CASSWTSGINNEQFF
13	TRBV18	TRBJ2-2	.	TGTGCCAGCTCACAAGGACAGACCGGGGAGCTGTTTTTT	CASSQGQTGELFF
14	TRBV28	TRBJ2-2	TRBD1	TGTGCCAGCACCGGGACAGGGGGGCCCGGGGAGCTGTTTTTT	CASTGTGGPGELFF
19	TRBV7-8	TRBJ1-5	TRBD1	TGTGCCAGCAGCGAGGTGACAGGGGGCCTAGGTTATAGCAATCAGCCCCAGCATTTT	CASSEVTGGLGYSNQPQHF
15	TRBV7-9	TRBJ1-4	.	TGTGCCAGCAGCTTAGACGGGACTGGTAATGAAAAACTGTTTTTT	CASSLDGTGNEKLFF
13	TRBV10-1	TRBJ2-2	.	TGCGCCAGCAGTAAGAGGAGTACCGGGGAGCTGTTTTTT	CASSKRSTGELFF
15	TRBV6-1	TRBJ1-3	.	TGTGCCAGCAGTGAATACGAGAGCTCTGGAAACACCATATATTTT	CASSEYESSGNTIYF
18	TRBV5-1	TRBJ1-2	TRBD1	TGCGCCAGCAGCTTGGGATACCAGAACAGGGGTATCCTCTATGGCTACACCTTC	CASSLGYQNRGILYGYTF
13	TRBV7-9	TRBJ2-1	TRBD1	TGTGCCAGCGGAGAACAGGGGAACAATGAGCAGTTCTTC	CASGEQGNNEQFF
14	TRBV5-6	TRBJ1-1	TRBD1	TGTGCCAGCAGCTTCGGGACAGGGTACACTGAAGCTTTCTTT	CASSFGTGYTEAFF
16	TRBV5-1	TRBJ2-1	TRBD1	TGCGCCAGCAGCTCCAGGGGGGGACAGGGGGCCGATGAGCAGTTCTTC	CASSSRGGQGADEQFF
15	TRBV7-2	TRBJ2-1	.	TGTGCCAGCAGGGAGGGGAAAGCGGCCTACAATGAGCAGTTCTTC	CASREGKAAYNEQFF
14	TRBV19	TRBJ1-5	.	TGTGCCAGCGGCCACGGCAGGCCCAATCAGCCCCAGCATTTT	CASGHGRPNQPQHF
11	TRBV20-1	TRBJ2-1	.	TGCAGTGCCACCGACAGGAATGAGCAGTTCTTC	CSATDRNEQFF
14	TRBV11-3	TRBJ2-7	.	TGTGCCAGCAGCTCTCACAGGGCCCCCTACGAGCAGTACTTC	CASSSHRAPYEQYF
16	TRBV5-1	TRBJ2-1	TRBD2	TGCGCCAGCAGCTTAGGCGGGACTAGCGGGAGCAATGAGCAGTTCTTC	CASSLGGTSGSNEQFF
13	TRBV11-2	TRBJ2-1	TRBD2	TGTGCCAGCAGCACTAGCGGGAGCAATGAGCAGTTCTTC	CASSTSGSNEQFF
16	TRBV28	TRBJ1-5	TRBD1	TGTGCCAGCAGTTTAGAAGGGGGCTGGAGCAATCAGCCCCAGCATTTT	CASSLEGGWSNQPQHF
14	TRBV7-9	TRBJ2-2	.	TGTGCCAGCAGCTTAGCTCCTAACACCGGGGAGCTGTTTTTT	CASSLAPNTGELFF
16	TRBV9	TRBJ1-5	TRBD1	TGTGCCAGCAGCAGTGGACAGGGGCCTACCAATCAGCCCCAGCATTTT	CASSSGQGPTNQPQHF
14	TRBV7-6	TRBJ2-1	TRBD2	TGTGCCAGCTCCGGGACTAGCGCCTCGTGGGAGCAGTTCTTC	CASSGTSASWEQFF
16	TRBV4-1	TRBJ1-1	.	TGCGCCAGCAGCCAAACGGCGGGGCAGTTGAACACTGAAGCTTTCTTT	CASSQTAGQLNTEAFF
18	TRBV4-1	TRBJ2-7	TRBD2	TGCGCCAGCAGCCAAGGAGTGCGTCGCGGGAGGGGGAACTACGAGCAGTACTTC	CASSQGVRRGRGNYEQYF
12	TRBV6-5	TRBJ1-6	.	TGTGCCAGCAGTTACGGCGGAACACCCCTCCACTTT	CASSYGGTPLHF
15	TRBV10-3	TRBJ2-2	.	TGTGCCATCGGGAGTGGTACGGGGAACACCGGGGAGCTGTTTTTT	CAIGSGTGNTGELFF
17	TRBV28	TRBJ2-7	.	TGTGCCAGCAGTTCTAACACTTGGACATTATCTTCCTACGAGCAGTACTTC	CASSSNTWTLSSYEQYF
15	TRBV28	TRBJ2-1	TRBD2	TGTGCCAGCAGCCCCTGGACTAGCGGGACCAATGAGCAGTTCTTC	CASSPWTSGTNEQFF
15	TRBV9	TRBJ1-2	TRBD1	TGTGCCAGCAGCGTTGGACAGGGGATGTTCTATGGCTACACCTTC	CASSVGQGMFYGYTF
16	TRBV6-6	TRBJ2-3	TRBD2	TGTGCCAGCGGAAAGAATTCAGCGGGAAGCACAGATACGCAGTATTTT	CASGKNSAGSTDTQYF
16	TRBV4-1	TRBJ1-4	TRBD1	TGCGCCAGCAGCCAAGATGGCACAGGGGGCAATGAAAAACTGTTTTTT	CASSQDGTGGNEKLFF